This paragraph covers one T cell receptor beta chain sequence. Which antigen it targets is not known. The input lacks base qualities; no much larger clone sits a single base away. The cohort included 25 to 30 patients with locally advanced or metastatic urothelial carcinoma who were treated at Memorial Sloan Kettering on a trial protocol. Peripheral blood mononuclear cells were collected pretreatment and during treatment, with between 1 and 8 total time points per patient. The Qiagen DNeasy Blood extraction kit was used to purify genomic DNA from total PBMCs and tumor samples. Collected pretreatment and during treatment, PBMCs were isolated and stored as previously described. These data are taken from a study of PD-L1 blockade in urothelial cancer listed by TCRdb under 2017. About the study as a whole: All patients started therapy around 2014 and received atezolizumab 1,200 mg intravenously every 3 weeks. About 90% of the 29 patients were males with bladder-origin urothelial cancer, and about 60% of the 29 reported a prior smoking history. An ECOG performance status of 0 or 1 was recorded for the patients, and 0 to 3 prior chemotherapy regimens had been received by the patients. Blood samples were analyzed 3 weeks after the start of treatment (second dose) and 6 weeks after the start of treatment. Blood samples gave median yields of roughly 150,000 T cells and more than 80,000 unique TCRs, along with a median clonality of 0.080. Somatic, immune and clinical correlates of response to PD-L1 blockade with atezolizumab in urothelial cancer were the focus of an exploratory multi-omic analysis. TCR sequencing covered pretreatment tumor samples and matched, serially collected peripheral blood taken before and after atezolizumab treatment. Durable clinical benefit meant progression-free survival longer than 6 months, and TCR features were also tested against progression-free and overall survival. In the same patients who had TCR sequencing, pretreatment tumors also underwent whole exome sequencing and RNA sequencing. Durable clinical benefit was achieved by nine patients and was not achieved by 20 patients. Some 29 patients had pretreatment blood TCR-seq, approximately 24 had at least one posttreatment blood collection, and approximately 24 had tumor TCR-seq. The full study reports these points: Improved progression-free and overall survival was associated with having pretreatment peripheral blood TCR clonality below the median. Because the sample size was small (n of about 27) and many of the analyses were exploratory, the results are meant to be hypothesis-generating. Greater expansion of tumor-associated TCR clones in peripheral blood 3 weeks after the start of treatment was observed in patients with durable benefit (n of about 20, p = 0.022).

The junction carries 15 bases between V and J, which are trimmed by 2 bases and 1 base respectively. Counted from cysteine to phenylalanine, this CDR3 has 16 amino acids. The only DNA kept is the CDR3, 48 bases in frame from the first base. From the germline V gene, CDR1 is SGHDN and CDR2 is FVKESK. To estimate absolute template abundance from read counts, synthetic TCR analog templates were spiked into each PCR. TCRbeta CDR3 regions were amplified from genomic DNA with bias-controlled V and J gene primers using the immunoSEQ assay. Sequencing of rearranged TCRbeta segments was done at approximately 20X coverage. The source study handled its data this way. Clustering was used to correct sequencing errors, and CDR3s were annotated against IMGT so that V, D and J genes could be assigned. Downstream analyses used only productive TCRbeta rearrangements, leaving out any out-of-frame or stop-codon sequences. To compute clonality, Shannon entropy was normalized by the log of the number of unique productive sequences and then subtracted from one. Clones differing between time points or between blood and tumor were identified by Fisher's exact test with Benjamini-Hochberg correction at adjusted p below 0.01. Here the immuneACCESS table is served through TCRdb, limited to in-frame sequences with V and J called. Missing clones are a known gap in these copies; in checked studies unresolved V genes cover under half, and the rest lacks a known reason. V and J calls and clone size follow that table, whereas D and trimming were derived from the DNA. The sample table holds 40,000 or so clones, of which approximately 80% were seen once. In total, the top ten clones hold 2.5% to 3% of the sample.

The clonotype comes from a man in his 70s with urothelial cancer. The rearranged chain carries TRBV14 and TRBJ2-7; a weak D assignment points to TRBD2 (6 bases agree). The sample consisted of PBMCs, taken around atezolizumab (anti-PD-L1) treatment. The DNA reads TGTGCCAGCAGCCAATATGGGGGGTTTAGATCCTACGAGCAGTACTTC. Translated, this gives CASSQYGGFRSYEQYF.